The clone carrying this TCR beta chain has a count of ten or more. This record belongs to a study of T cells in Graves' hyperthyroidism and ophthalmopathy. The CDR3 regions of TCR beta were amplified from RNA transcripts. The primer set for the first-round RT-PCR of the TCR CDR3 was HTBI. TCRdb fed the multiplex PCR reads into MiXCR, producing one record per CDR3 protein. The sample holds about 270,000 distinct CDR3 sequences, approximately 21% seen once. Germline assignment: CDR1 LGHDT and CDR2 YNNKEL (reference sequence). Deletions cut 0 bases from V and 6 bases from J, with 9 bases between. This CDR3 has 13 residues.

The sequence derives from a man aged 25 to 40 with Graves' ophthalmopathy. Sequenced sample: blood. The rearrangement links TRBV3-1 to TRBJ2-7; D remains unclear. The CDR3 DNA reads as TGTGCCAGCAGCCAAGATCCGAGATCCGAGCAGTACTTC. This sequence encodes CASSQDPRSEQYF.